This T cell receptor beta chain was sequenced during a study of T cell responses to AZD1222 COVID-19 vaccine. Regarding the study as a whole: Repertoire samples came only from after the peak T cell response. Of spike-specific TCRs, nearly half reportedly target regions left unmutated in variants. Spike-specific TCR repertoires showed rising breadth and depth after two AZD1222 doses. Donor demographics were predominantly white British with a female majority; clonal diversity may be underestimated.

Trimming left V 7 bases short and J 0 bases short, with 7 bases between. The CDR3 loop spans 13 amino acids. Germline CDR1 LNHDA, CDR2 SQIVND (reference sequence). About this clone: The antigen remains unidentified.

The protocol was immunoSEQ multiplex PCR, while the TCRdb copy is restricted to in-frame clones and leaves out a portion. The sample holds under 200,000 clones, about 91% seen once. V is TRBV19 and J is TRBJ1-3; no reliable D call. Sequencing was performed on peripheral blood, taken 28 days after the second AZD1222 dose. The receptor was isolated from an adult who received the AZD1222 COVID-19 vaccine. In DNA form, the CDR3 reads TGTGCCAGTAATTCTGCCTCTGGAAACACCATATATTTT. Amino acid sequence: CASNSASGNTIYF.